This is a list of T cell receptor beta chains from one sample in a study of blood T cell repertoires in COVID-19. Profiled with immunoSEQ multiplex PCR; TCRdb holds only in-frame clones, not every one. In the table there are approximately 330,000 clones, around 89% of which are singletons. Sequenced sample: peripheral blood. The receptors shown here come from a woman between 35 and 50 years old with COVID-19, enrolled during active disease. The CDR3 runs from the conserved cysteine through the conserved F or W. A D gene is named only where the DNA matches it firmly. Size is stated for part of the rows, as once, few or many counts, or as a class when the clone is expanded.

>TRBJ1-1|TRBV7-9|NA|TRBD1
CASSPTGGRSEAFF
TGTGCCAGCAGCCCGACAGGGGGCCGTTCTGAAGCTTTCTTT
>TRBJ1-2|TRBV10-3|NA|NA
CAISDSGADYGYTF
TGTGCCATCAGTGATTCAGGCGCCGACTATGGCTACACCTTC
>TRBJ1-6|TRBV27|NA|TRBD1
CASSSYTGDANSPLHF
TGTGCCAGCAGTTCATACACAGGGGACGCTAATTCACCCCTCCACTTT
>TRBJ1-3|TRBV5-1|NA|TRBD1
CASSFGQAGGNTIYF
TGCGCCAGCAGCTTCGGACAGGCGGGTGGAAACACCATATATTTT
>TRBJ1-1|TRBV5-1|NA|NA
CASSSRGTEAFF
TGCGCCAGCAGCTCGAGAGGTACCGAAGCTTTCTTT
>TRBJ2-1|TRBV11-2|NA|TRBD1
CASSPGQAGSNEQFF
TGTGCCAGCAGCCCGGGACAGGCGGGTAGCAATGAGCAGTTCTTC
>TRBJ2-2|TRBV6-6|few|TRBD1
CASSYPQGALSGELFF
TGTGCCAGCAGTTACCCCCAGGGGGCTTTGTCCGGGGAGCTGTTTTTT
>TRBJ2-3|TRBV4-2|NA|NA
CASSQDASVDTQYF
TGTGCCAGCAGCCAAGATGCTAGCGTCGATACGCAGTATTTT
>TRBJ1-4|TRBV4-2|NA|NA
CASSFTPGSSNEKLFF
TGTGCCAGCAGCTTTACACCGGGATCCTCTAATGAAAAACTGTTTTTT
>TRBJ2-7|TRBV5-4|NA|NA
CASSSLAGTSYEQYF
TGTGCCAGCAGCTCCTTGGCGGGCACCTCCTACGAGCAGTACTTC
>TRBJ1-2|TRBV30|few|TRBD1
CAWSRDRTYGYTF
TGTGCCTGGAGTCGGGACAGAACTTATGGCTACACCTTC
>TRBJ2-2|TRBV7-9|NA|NA
CASSFRQGDSGELFF
TGTGCCAGCAGCTTTAGACAAGGGGACTCGGGGGAGCTGTTTTTT
>TRBJ2-2|TRBV9|NA|TRBD2
CASSGTSANTGELFF
TGTGCCAGCAGCGGGACTAGCGCGAACACCGGGGAGCTGTTTTTT
>TRBJ2-2|TRBV10-3|NA|NA
CAISEGAANTGELFF
TGTGCCATCAGTGAGGGAGCGGCGAACACCGGGGAGCTGTTTTTT
>TRBJ2-7|TRBV4-3|NA|NA
CASSQTRGLSEQYF
TGCGCCAGCAGCCAAACGCGGGGGCTTAGCGAGCAGTACTTC
>TRBJ1-5|TRBV28|NA|NA
CASSPGQPQHF
TGTGCCAGCAGCCCAGGCCAGCCCCAGCATTTT
>TRBJ2-5|TRBV29-1|NA|NA
CSVERQQETQYF
TGCAGCGTTGAACGACAGCAAGAGACCCAGTACTTC
>TRBJ2-2|TRBV5-6|NA|TRBD1
CASIKEGTGGFGELFF
TGTGCCAGCATAAAGGAGGGGACAGGGGGCTTCGGGGAGCTGTTTTTT
>TRBJ2-7|TRBV7-6|NA|TRBD1
CASSQGQGSYEQYF
TGTGCCAGCAGCCAGGGACAGGGCTCCTACGAGCAGTACTTC
>TRBJ1-4|TRBV12-3/TRBV12-4|NA|NA
CASTSLREKLFF
TGTGCCAGCACTTCCTTGAGGGAAAAACTGTTTTTT
>TRBJ1-4|TRBV4-2|NA|NA
CASSQDQQGREKLFF
TGTGCCAGCAGCCAAGATCAACAGGGAAGGGAAAAACTGTTTTTT
>TRBJ1-6|TRBV7-8|NA|TRBD1
CASSLVDRVDPLHF
TGTGCCAGCAGCTTAGTAGACAGGGTCGATCCCCTCCACTTT
>TRBJ2-2|TRBV19|NA|TRBD1
CASSPRGQVNTGELFF
TGTGCCAGTAGTCCGAGGGGACAGGTGAACACCGGGGAGCTGTTTTTT
>TRBJ1-2|TRBV12-3/TRBV12-4|NA|NA
CASRKDSLYGYTF
TGTGCCAGCAGAAAGGACAGTCTATATGGCTACACCTTC
>TRBJ1-2|TRBV4-3|NA|NA
CASSQDLGLNYGYTF
TGCGCCAGCAGCCAAGATTTGGGGCTGAACTATGGCTACACCTTC
>TRBJ2-1|TRBV21-1|NA|NA
CASTTKAQHGAGWYNEQFF
TGTGCCAGCACTACAAAAGCACAGCACGGGGCGGGGTGGTACAATGAGCAGTTCTTC
>TRBJ2-4|TRBV25-1|NA|TRBD1
CASSDSPVNGTGGNIQYF
TGTGCCAGCAGTGATTCCCCCGTTAATGGGACAGGGGGAAACATTCAGTACTTC
>TRBJ2-3|TRBV10-3|NA|NA
CAISESAQSTDTQYF
TGTGCCATCAGTGAGTCGGCACAGAGCACAGATACGCAGTATTTT
>TRBJ1-2|TRBV9|NA|TRBD1
CASSVDRGGRGYTF
TGTGCCAGCAGCGTCGACAGGGGAGGGAGAGGCTACACCTTC
>TRBJ1-3|TRBV9|NA|TRBD1
CASSALDRRAGNTIYF
TGTGCCAGCAGCGCTCTGGACAGGCGAGCTGGAAACACCATATATTTT
>TRBJ2-7|TRBV6-2/TRBV6-3|NA|TRBD1
CASSHLPGQGAPREQYF
TGTGCCAGCAGCCATCTTCCGGGACAGGGGGCCCCCCGCGAGCAGTACTTC
>TRBJ1-2|TRBV28|NA|TRBD1
CASRSPTGQAFYGYTF
TGTGCCAGCCGTTCTCCTACGGGACAGGCCTTCTATGGCTACACCTTC
>TRBJ2-7|TRBV10-3|NA|NA
CAISEFSGDPYEQYF
TGTGCCATCAGTGAGTTTTCAGGGGATCCCTACGAGCAGTACTTC
>TRBJ2-3|TRBV3-1/TRBV3-2|NA|TRBD2
CASSHLHLAGGPHTQYF
TGTGCCAGCAGCCATTTGCACTTAGCGGGAGGGCCACATACGCAGTATTTT
>TRBJ1-2|TRBV7-2|NA|NA
CASSLETVAYGYTF
TGTGCCAGCAGCTTAGAGACAGTGGCATATGGCTACACCTTC
>TRBJ2-7|TRBV5-4|NA|NA
CASSSTHGVFYEQYF
TGTGCCAGCAGCTCCACCCACGGGGTCTTCTACGAGCAGTACTTC
>TRBJ1-1|TRBV30|once|NA
CAWGPRGGNTEAFF
TGTGCCTGGGGACCTCGGGGGGGGAACACTGAAGCTTTCTTT
>TRBJ2-3|TRBV4-3|NA|NA
CASSQVAVRDTQYF
TGCGCCAGCAGCCAAGTAGCAGTCCGGGATACGCAGTATTTT
>TRBJ1-2|TRBV21-1|NA|NA
CASSTLTGFNYGYTF
TGTGCCAGCAGCACCTTGACAGGGTTTAACTATGGCTACACCTTC
>TRBJ1-6|TRBV5-4|NA|NA
CASSLGGGKGSPLHF
TGTGCCAGCAGCTTGGGGGGAGGGAAAGGTTCACCCCTCCACTTT
>TRBJ1-3|TRBV29-1|NA|TRBD1
CSVDTGTGGGNTIYF
TGCAGCGTGGATACCGGGACAGGGGGCGGAAACACCATATATTTT
>TRBJ1-2|TRBV3-1/TRBV3-2|NA|TRBD1
CASSPNSGTGGGGYTF
TGTGCCAGCAGCCCCAACTCCGGGACAGGGGGCGGAGGCTACACCTTC
>TRBJ1-1|TRBV6-5|once|NA
CASSPGGGLNTEAFF
TGTGCCAGCAGTCCTGGAGGAGGTCTAAACACTGAAGCTTTCTTT
>TRBJ2-2|TRBV5-6|NA|TRBD2
CASSHDRGLAGNTGELFF
TGTGCCAGCAGCCACGACAGAGGACTAGCGGGTAACACCGGGGAGCTGTTTTTT
>TRBJ2-7|TRBV18|few|NA
CASSPEGNEQYF
TGTGCCAGCTCACCCGAGGGTAACGAGCAGTACTTC
>TRBJ1-4|TRBV7-9|NA|NA
CASSLGTDEKLFF
TGTGCCAGCAGCTTAGGTACGGATGAAAAACTGTTTTTT
>TRBJ2-2|TRBV11-2|NA|NA
CASSLRGIVPGELFF
TGTGCCAGCAGCTTGAGGGGGATCGTCCCCGGGGAGCTGTTTTTT
>TRBJ1-2|TRBV19|NA|NA
CASSRTETGYTF
TGTGCCAGTAGTAGGACAGAGACTGGCTACACCTTC
>TRBJ1-2|TRBV27|NA|NA
CASGQTGLANYGYTF
TGTGCCAGCGGCCAGACAGGACTCGCGAACTATGGCTACACCTTC
>TRBJ1-2|TRBV20-1|NA|NA
CSASRPQGPTYGYTF
TGCAGTGCTAGTAGGCCCCAGGGGCCTACCTATGGCTACACCTTC
>TRBJ1-6|TRBV3-1/TRBV3-2|NA|NA
CASSQPGLLKNSPLHF
TGTGCCAGCAGCCAACCGGGACTCCTGAAGAATTCACCCCTCCACTTT
>TRBJ1-2|TRBV5-5|NA|NA
CASSDSPRYGYTF
TGTGCCAGCAGCGACAGCCCGCGCTATGGCTACACCTTC
>TRBJ2-1|TRBV4-2|once|TRBD1
CASSPSGGDNEQFF
TGTGCCAGCAGCCCATCAGGGGGAGACAATGAGCAGTTCTTC
>TRBJ2-5|TRBV30|NA|NA
CAWSVGPRETQYF
TGTGCCTGGAGTGTTGGGCCCCGGGAGACCCAGTACTTC
>TRBJ2-3|TRBV27|NA|NA
CASRSPTTDTQYF
TGTGCCAGCAGATCCCCGACTACAGATACGCAGTATTTT
>TRBJ2-7|TRBV2|NA|TRBD2
CASKPTLTSGMSYEQYF
TGTGCCAGCAAGCCAACCCTAACTAGCGGGATGTCCTACGAGCAGTACTTC
>TRBJ1-5|TRBV27|NA|TRBD1
CASSRLGDRGLTDQPQHF
TGTGCCAGCAGCCGACTGGGGGACAGGGGGCTTACGGATCAGCCCCAGCATTTT
>TRBJ2-7|TRBV7-9|NA|TRBD1
CASRRDRGFHYEQYF
TGTGCCAGCAGACGGGACAGGGGGTTTCACTACGAGCAGTACTTC
>TRBJ1-6|TRBV5-6|NA|TRBD1
CASSLQGAGSPLHF
TGTGCCAGCAGCCTCCAGGGGGCCGGCTCACCCCTCCACTTT
>TRBJ2-5|TRBV5-1|once|TRBD2
CASSRTSGGETQYF
TGCGCCAGCAGCCGGACTAGCGGGGGAGAGACCCAGTACTTC